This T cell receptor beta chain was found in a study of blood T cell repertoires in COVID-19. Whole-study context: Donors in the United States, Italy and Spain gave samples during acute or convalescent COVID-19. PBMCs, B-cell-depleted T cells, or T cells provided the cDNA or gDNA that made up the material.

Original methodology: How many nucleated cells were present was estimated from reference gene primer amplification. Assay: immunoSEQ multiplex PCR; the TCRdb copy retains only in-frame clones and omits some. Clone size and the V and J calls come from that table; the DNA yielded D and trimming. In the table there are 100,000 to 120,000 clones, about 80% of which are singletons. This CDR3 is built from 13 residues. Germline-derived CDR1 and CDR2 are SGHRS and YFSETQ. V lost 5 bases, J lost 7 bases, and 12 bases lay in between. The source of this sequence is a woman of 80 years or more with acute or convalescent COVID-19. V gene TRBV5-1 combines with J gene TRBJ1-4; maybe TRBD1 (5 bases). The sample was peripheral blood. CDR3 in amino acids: CASSRGGGEKLFF. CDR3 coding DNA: TGCGCCAGCAGTAGGGGAGGTGGTGAAAAACTGTTTTTT.